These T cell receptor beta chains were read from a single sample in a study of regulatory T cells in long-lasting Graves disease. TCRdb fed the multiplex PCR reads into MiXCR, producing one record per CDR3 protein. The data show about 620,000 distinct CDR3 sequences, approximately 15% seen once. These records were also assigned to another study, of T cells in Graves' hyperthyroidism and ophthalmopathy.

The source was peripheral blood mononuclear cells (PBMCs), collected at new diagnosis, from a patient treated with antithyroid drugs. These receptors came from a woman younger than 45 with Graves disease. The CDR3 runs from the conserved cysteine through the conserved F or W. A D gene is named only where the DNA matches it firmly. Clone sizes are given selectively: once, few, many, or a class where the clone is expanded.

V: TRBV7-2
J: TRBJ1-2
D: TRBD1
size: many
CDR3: CATPDRAYSWYTF
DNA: TGTGCCACCCCGGACAGGGCTTACTCTTGGTACACCTTC

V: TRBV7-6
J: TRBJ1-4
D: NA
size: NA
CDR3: CASSLVSGRNEKLLF
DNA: TGTGCCAGCAGCTTAGTGTCAGGACGTAATGAAAAACTGCTTTTT

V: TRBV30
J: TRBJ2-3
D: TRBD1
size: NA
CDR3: CAWSSRQGARTDTQYF
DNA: TGTGCCTGGAGTTCTCGACAGGGGGCCCGCACAGATACGCAGTATTTT

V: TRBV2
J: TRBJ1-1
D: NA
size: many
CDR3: CASSVSLIPGPLGEAFF
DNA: TGTGCCAGCAGCGTTTCACTGATTCCGGGCCCCCTAGGCGAGGCTTTCTTT

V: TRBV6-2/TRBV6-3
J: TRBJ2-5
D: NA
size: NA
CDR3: CASSAPGGFSKETQYF
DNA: TGTGCCAGCAGTGCCCCGGGGGGCTTCTCGAAAGAGACCCAGTACTTC

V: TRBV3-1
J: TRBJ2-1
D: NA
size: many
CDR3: CASSQGRGRNEQFF
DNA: TGTGCCAGCAGCCAAGGCCGGGGGCGAAATGAGCAGTTCTTC

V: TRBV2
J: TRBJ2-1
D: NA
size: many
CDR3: CASRYGLSNEQFF
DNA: TGTGCCAGCAGGTACGGGCTCTCCAATGAGCAGTTCTTC

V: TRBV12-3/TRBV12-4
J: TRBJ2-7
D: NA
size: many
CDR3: CASSFYAQEQYF
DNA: TGTGCCAGCAGTTTTTATGCGCAAGAGCAGTACTTC

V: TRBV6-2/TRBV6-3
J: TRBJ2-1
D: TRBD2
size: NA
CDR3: CASSYPGLAVLSEQFF
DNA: TGTGCCAGCAGTTACCCTGGACTAGCGGTACTCTCGGAGCAGTTCTTC

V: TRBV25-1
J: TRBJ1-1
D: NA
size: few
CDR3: CASRDLGAEAFF
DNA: TGTGCCAGCCGCGACCTTGGGGCTGAAGCTTTCTTT

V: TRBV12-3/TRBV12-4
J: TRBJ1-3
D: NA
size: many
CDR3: CASGPFRAGNTIYF
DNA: TGTGCCAGCGGCCCATTCCGGGCAGGAAACACCATATATTTT

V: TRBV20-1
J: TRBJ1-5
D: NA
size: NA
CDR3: CSARGFQGWQPQHF
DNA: TGCAGTGCTAGGGGTTTCCAGGGGTGGCAGCCCCAGCATTTT